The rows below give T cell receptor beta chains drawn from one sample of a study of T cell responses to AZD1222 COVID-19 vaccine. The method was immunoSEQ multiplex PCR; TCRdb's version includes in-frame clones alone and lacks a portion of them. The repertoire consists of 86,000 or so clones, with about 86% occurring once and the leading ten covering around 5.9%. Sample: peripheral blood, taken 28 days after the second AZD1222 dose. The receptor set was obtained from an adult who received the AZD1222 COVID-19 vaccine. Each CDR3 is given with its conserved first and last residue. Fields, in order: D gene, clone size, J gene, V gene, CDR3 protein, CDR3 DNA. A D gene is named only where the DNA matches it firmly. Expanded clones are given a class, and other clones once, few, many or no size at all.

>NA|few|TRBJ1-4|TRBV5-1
CASSPGSRTNEKLFF
TGCGCCAGCAGCCCGGGGAGCAGAACTAATGAAAAACTGTTTTTT
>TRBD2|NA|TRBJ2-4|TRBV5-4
CASSPGEGVKNIQYF
TGTGCCAGCAGCCCCGGGGAGGGCGTCAAAAACATTCAGTACTTC
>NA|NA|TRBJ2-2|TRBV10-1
CASSENRAGTGELFF
TGCGCCAGCAGTGAGAACAGGGCGGGCACCGGGGAGCTGTTTTTT
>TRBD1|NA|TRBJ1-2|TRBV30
CAWRLSGTGTRGYTF
TGTGCCTGGAGACTCTCCGGGACAGGGACTCGAGGCTACACCTTC
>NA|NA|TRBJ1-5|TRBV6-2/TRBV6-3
CASSYDGYQPQHF
TGTGCCAGCAGTTACGACGGCTACCAGCCCCAGCATTTT
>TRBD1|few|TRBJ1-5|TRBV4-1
CASSQDWQGAYSNQPQHF
TGCGCCAGCAGCCAAGATTGGCAGGGGGCCTATAGCAATCAGCCCCAGCATTTT
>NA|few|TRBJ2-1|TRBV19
CASSRGFNEQFF
TGTGCCAGTAGTAGGGGTTTCAATGAGCAGTTCTTC
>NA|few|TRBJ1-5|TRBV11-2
CASSLDGGPNQPQHF
TGTGCCAGCAGCTTAGATGGTGGTCCGAATCAGCCCCAGCATTTT
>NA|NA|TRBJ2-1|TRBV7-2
CASTRRDSLLFRDEQFF
TGTGCCAGCACTAGGAGGGATAGCTTGCTTTTTCGTGATGAGCAGTTCTTC
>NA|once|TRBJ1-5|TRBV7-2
CASSLNSPGPSNQPQHF
TGTGCCAGCAGCTTAAACAGCCCAGGCCCAAGCAATCAGCCCCAGCATTTT
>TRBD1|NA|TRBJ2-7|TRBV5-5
CASSLGTGSIYEQYF
TGTGCCAGCAGCTTAGGGACAGGAAGTATTTACGAGCAGTACTTC
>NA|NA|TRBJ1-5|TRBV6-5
CASTYGGQPQHF
TGTGCCAGCACATACGGGGGTCAGCCCCAGCATTTT
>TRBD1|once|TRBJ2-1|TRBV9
CASSGLRQGVDEQFF
TGTGCCAGCAGCGGGCTCAGACAGGGGGTGGATGAGCAGTTCTTC
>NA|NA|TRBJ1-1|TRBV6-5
CASTLYMNTEAFF
TGTGCCAGCACCCTGTACATGAACACTGAAGCTTTCTTT
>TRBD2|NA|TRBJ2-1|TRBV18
CASSPHASGGDNEQFF
TGTGCCAGCTCACCACACGCTAGCGGGGGGGACAATGAGCAGTTCTTC
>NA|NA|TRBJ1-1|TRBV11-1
CASSLAEATEAFF
TGTGCCAGCAGCTTAGCGGAAGCTACTGAAGCTTTCTTT
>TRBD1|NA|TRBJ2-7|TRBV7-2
CASGTGQAYEQYF
TGTGCCAGCGGGACAGGGCAGGCCTACGAGCAGTACTTC
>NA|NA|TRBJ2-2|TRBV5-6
CASSFGQGVPTGELFF
TGTGCCAGCAGCTTCGGGCAGGGTGTTCCAACCGGGGAGCTGTTTTTT
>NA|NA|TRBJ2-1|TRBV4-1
CASSRGGTLDEQFF
TGCGCCAGCAGCCGGGGTGGAACCCTGGATGAGCAGTTCTTC
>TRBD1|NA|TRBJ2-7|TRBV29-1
CSVEGDSRVHEQYF
TGCAGCGTTGAAGGGGACAGCAGGGTCCACGAGCAGTACTTC
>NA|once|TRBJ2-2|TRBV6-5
CASSQQNTGELFF
TGTGCCAGCAGTCAACAGAACACCGGGGAGCTGTTTTTT
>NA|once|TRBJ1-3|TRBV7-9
CASSLGADGHTIYF
TGTGCCAGCAGCTTAGGAGCTGACGGCCACACCATATATTTT
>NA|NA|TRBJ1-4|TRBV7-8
CASSLALTGGGEKLFF
TGTGCCAGCAGCTTAGCCTTGACAGGAGGGGGTGAAAAACTGTTTTTT
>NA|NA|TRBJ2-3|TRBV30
CAWSGGSSSTDTQYF
TGTGCCTGGAGTGGAGGGTCTTCTAGCACAGATACGCAGTATTTT
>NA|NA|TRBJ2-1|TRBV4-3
CASSQDWGEQFF
TGCGCCAGCAGCCAAGATTGGGGGGAACAGTTCTTC
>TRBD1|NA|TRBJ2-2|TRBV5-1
CASSEGQGGTGELFF
TGCGCCAGCAGCGAGGGACAGGGAGGGACCGGGGAGCTGTTTTTT
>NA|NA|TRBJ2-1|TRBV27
CASSFPGQYNEQFF
TGTGCCAGCAGTTTTCCTGGGCAGTACAATGAGCAGTTCTTC
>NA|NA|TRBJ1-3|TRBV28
CATTRGGSGNTIYF
TGTGCCACCACTAGGGGTGGGTCTGGAAACACCATATATTTT
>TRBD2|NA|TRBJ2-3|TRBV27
CASSSGLAVLGDTQYF
TGTGCCAGCAGTTCCGGACTAGCGGTACTGGGGGATACGCAGTATTTT
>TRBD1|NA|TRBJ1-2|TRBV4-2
CASSQEGTGRLSPQYGYTF
TGTGCCAGCAGCCAAGAGGGGACAGGGAGGCTGAGCCCCCAATATGGCTACACCTTC
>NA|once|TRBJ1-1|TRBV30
CAWGQSSEAFF
TGTGCCTGGGGACAGTCTTCTGAAGCTTTCTTT
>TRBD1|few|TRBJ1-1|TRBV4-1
CASSQRQGLRTEAFF
TGCGCCAGCAGCCAGCGACAGGGTCTGCGGACTGAAGCTTTCTTT
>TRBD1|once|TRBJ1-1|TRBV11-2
CASSFTGATEAFF
TGTGCCAGCAGCTTCACAGGGGCCACTGAAGCTTTCTTT
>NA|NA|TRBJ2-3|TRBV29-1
CSVEGGTDTQYF
TGCAGCGTTGAGGGGGGCACAGATACGCAGTATTTT
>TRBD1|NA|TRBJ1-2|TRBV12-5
CASGTRQGASYTF
TGTGCTAGTGGTACCAGACAGGGGGCCAGCTACACCTTC
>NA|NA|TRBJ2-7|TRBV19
CASTTDTTYEQYF
TGTGCCAGTACCACGGACACAACCTACGAGCAGTACTTC
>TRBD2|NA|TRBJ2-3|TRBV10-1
CASSESLAGGTDTQYF
TGCGCCAGCAGTGAGTCCCTAGCGGGGGGCACAGATACGCAGTATTTT
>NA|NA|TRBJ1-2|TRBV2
CASSEGDPEGYGYTF
TGTGCCAGCAGTGAGGGGGACCCAGAGGGCTATGGCTACACCTTC
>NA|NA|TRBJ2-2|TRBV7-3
CASSSRARGGTGELFF
TGTGCCAGCAGCTCCAGAGCCAGGGGAGGAACCGGGGAGCTGTTTTTT
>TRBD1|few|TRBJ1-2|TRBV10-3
CAISGTGRGNGYTF
TGTGCCATCAGTGGGACAGGGAGGGGGAATGGCTACACCTTC